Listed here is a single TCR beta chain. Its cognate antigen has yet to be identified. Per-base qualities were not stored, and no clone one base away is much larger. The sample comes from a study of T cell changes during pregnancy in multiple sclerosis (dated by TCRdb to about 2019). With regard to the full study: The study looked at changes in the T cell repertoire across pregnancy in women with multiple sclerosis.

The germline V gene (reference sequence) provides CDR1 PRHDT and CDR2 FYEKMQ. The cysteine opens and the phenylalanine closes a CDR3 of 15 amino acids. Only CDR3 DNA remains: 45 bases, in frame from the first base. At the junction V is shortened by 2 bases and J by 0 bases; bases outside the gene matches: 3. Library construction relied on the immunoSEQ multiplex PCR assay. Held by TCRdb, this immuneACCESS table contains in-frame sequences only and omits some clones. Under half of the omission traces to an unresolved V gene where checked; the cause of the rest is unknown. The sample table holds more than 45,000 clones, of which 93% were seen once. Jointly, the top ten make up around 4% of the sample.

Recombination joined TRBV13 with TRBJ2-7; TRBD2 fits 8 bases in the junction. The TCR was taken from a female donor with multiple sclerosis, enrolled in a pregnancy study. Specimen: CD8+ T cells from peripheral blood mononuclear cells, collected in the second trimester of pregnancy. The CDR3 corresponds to CASSLQRGPSYEQYF. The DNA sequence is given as TGTGCCAGCAGCTTACAGCGGGGGCCCTCCTACGAGCAGTACTTC.